The 9 T cell receptor beta chains presented below share a single source sample, sequenced in a study of Ad26.COV2.S vaccination and SARS-CoV-2 variants (dated by TCRdb to the early 2020s). Libraries were made using the immunoSEQ multiplex PCR assay. As stored in TCRdb, this immuneACCESS dataset retains in-frame rearrangements with V and J assigned. A fraction of the clones does not appear; measured against another copy, unresolved V genes explain less than half of the discrepancy, and the remainder lacks a known reason. The sample records some 350,000 clones, roughly nine tenths of which are singletons. The top ten clones comprise 3% to 5% of the sample. The time point label corresponds to: individuals recovered from natural SARS-CoV-2 infection. This specimen was peripheral blood, taken after recovery from COVID-19. These receptors all stem from a human donor who had recovered from COVID-19.

The V gene is TRBV7-9, the J gene TRBJ1-2; 7 nucleotides match TRBD1. The CDR3 length is 13 residues. V dropped 3 bases and J dropped 5; count of bases not matched to a gene: 3. Germline lookup yields CDR1 SEHNR and CDR2 FQNEAQ (reference sequence). CDR3 sequence: CASSFGTEYGYTF. The CDR3, as DNA: TGTGCCAGCAGCTTTGGGACAGAGTATGGCTACACCTTC.

The J gene is TRBJ1-6, the V gene TRBV12-5; TRBD1 matches 7 bases. The ends lost 4 bases at V and 6 bases at J; junction bases unmatched: 12. Per germline, CDR1 LGHNT and CDR2 FRNRAP. The CDR3 loop spans 17 amino acids. The CDR3 bases are TGTGCTAGTGGTTCGCAACCCGGACAGGCATTTAATTCACCCCTCCACTTT. This codes for CASGSQPGQAFNSPLHF.

The rearrangement links TRBV5-4 to TRBJ2-5; TRBD2 matches at 13 bases. This CDR3 is 15 amino acids long. The V gene's germline CDR1 is SGHNT and CDR2 YYREEE (reference sequence). The V gene end was trimmed by 1 base and the J gene end by 3 bases; junction bases not matched to a gene: 0. The CDR3 loop is CASSLTSGGEETQYF. The DNA for the CDR3 is TGTGCCAGCAGCTTGACTAGCGGGGGGGAAGAGACCCAGTACTTC.

The chain joins TRBV4-1 to TRBJ2-1; D perhaps matches TRBD1 (6 bases). Looked up from germline, CDR1 is MGHRA and CDR2 is YSYEKL. Deletions cut 3 bases from V and 10 bases from J, with 10 bases between. The CDR3 consists of 12 residues. CDR3 DNA sequence: TGCGCCAGCAGCCATTATACAGGGGAGCAGTTCTTC. Its protein product is CASSHYTGEQFF.

The gene calls are TRBV27 and TRBJ2-3; TRBD2 matches 9 bases. The CDR3 is 15 amino acids. Germline CDR1 MNHEY, CDR2 SMNVEV (reference sequence). V lost 3 bases and J lost 4; bases outside the gene matches: 5. The CDR3 DNA sequence: TGTGCCAGCAGTTTGCTAGCGGGGTCTCCAGATACGCAGTATTTT. Translating gives CASSLLAGSPDTQYF.

The gene calls are TRBV2 and TRBJ1-4, with D hard to call. The V gene lost 1 base and the J gene lost 3 bases, with 6 bases spanning the gap. The CDR3 is made up of 14 amino acids. Germline loops: CDR1 SNHLY, CDR2 FYNNEI. DNA for the CDR3: TGTGCCAGCAGTGAAGGTTCGGCTAATGAAAAACTGTTTTTT. Protein sequence: CASSEGSANEKLFF.

The genes are TRBV5-4 and TRBJ2-3; 9 bases fit TRBD2. CDR3 size: 15 residues. After removal of 0 bases from V and 1 base from J, the junction contained 0 bases not matched to a gene. Germline values: CDR1 SGHNT, CDR2 YYREEE (reference sequence). The CDR3 nucleotides are TGTGCCAGCAGCTTGGAGCGGGGGGGCACAGATACGCAGTATTTT. Encoded protein: CASSLERGGTDTQYF.

This sequence joins TRBV9 and TRBJ2-1; perhaps TRBD1 as D (6 bases). Germline V gene sequence: CDR1 SGDLS, CDR2 YYNGEE. Trimming shortened V by 0 bases and J by 6 bases, and 13 bases separated the two germline ends. The CDR3 has 15 residues. CDR3 sequence reads: CASSVEGGPGNEQFF. Written as DNA, the CDR3 is TGTGCCAGCAGCGTAGAAGGGGGTCCGGGCAATGAGCAGTTCTTC.

The genes are TRBV10-3 and TRBJ2-2; tentative D call: TRBD1 (6 bases). Trimming stripped 7 bases from V and 0 bases from J, with 12 bases between. This CDR3 comprises 15 residues. Germline V gene lookup returns CDR1 ENHRY and CDR2 SYGVKD. The DNA for the CDR3 is TGTGCCATCAAGGACAGCGAGTCGAACACCGGGGAGCTGTTTTTT. Encoded protein: CAIKDSESNTGELFF.